One and the same sample provided the 9 T cell receptor beta chains below, sequenced in a study of cytomegalovirus exposure and HLA in healthy donors. The PCR made use of 60 Vbeta and 13 Jbeta primers. Generated by immunoSEQ multiplex PCR, the TCRdb table keeps only in-frame clones and is missing some. The sample lists around 91,000 clones, around 80% occurring once. The specimen was PBMCs. These receptor sequences come from a male donor in good health and CMV-seropositive.

In this sample, this clone turned up once. This chain uses TRBV5-1 with TRBJ2-7, with 8 bases fitting TRBD2. The germline CDR1 and CDR2 sequences are SGHRS and YFSETQ. Unmatched junction bases numbered 4, after V lost 2 bases and J lost 3 bases. There are 14 residues in the CDR3. The DNA of the CDR3 is TGCGCCAGCAGCTTCCTGAGCGGGAGCTACGAGCAGTACTTC. It encodes CASSFLSGSYEQYF.

V is TRBV18 and J is TRBJ2-3, with TRBD2 matching 11 bases. CDR3 size: 19 residues. V trimming: 3 bases; J trimming: 4 bases; junction bases outside the gene matches: 15. The germline V gene has CDR1 KGHSH and CDR2 LQKENI. In DNA form, the CDR3 reads TGTGCCAGCTCACCCCCCCTAGCGGGAGGTTTAGAGGAACCAGATACGCAGTATTTT. Protein: CASSPPLAGGLEEPDTQYF.

A few counts support this clone. The rearrangement links TRBV30 to TRBJ1-1, with D possibly TRBD1 on 5 matching bases. The CDR3 loop spans 13 amino acids. Trimming removed 0 bases from V and 4 bases from J, with 9 bases in between. CDR1 is GTSNPN and CDR2 is SVGIG in the germline V gene (reference sequence). This CDR3 is CAWSVRQRTEAFF. Written as DNA, the CDR3 is TGTGCCTGGAGTGTACGACAGCGCACTGAAGCTTTCTTT.

This clone has more than one count but fewer than ten. V is TRBV5-1 and J is TRBJ2-7, with TRBD1 as a possible D gene (7 bases). Deletions cut 3 bases from V and 5 bases from J, with 18 bases between. The CDR3 covers 15 residues. The germline CDR1 and CDR2 sequences are SGHRS and YFSETQ. CDR3 DNA: TGCGCCAGCAGCTCGGAGGGACAGACTTTGGACGAGCAGTACTTC. Translating gives CASSSEGQTLDEQYF.

J is TRBJ2-7 and V is TRBV4-2; 7 positions agree with TRBD2. J gave up 0 bases and V 0 bases, and 5 bases lay outside the gene matches. CDR1 and CDR2 (germline): LGHNA, YNFKEQ. The CDR3 is 16 residues long. The CDR3 region is CASSQDLAVSSYEQYF. CDR3 DNA sequence: TGTGCCAGCAGCCAAGATCTAGCGGTCAGCTCCTACGAGCAGTACTTC.

V and J are TRBV7-2 and TRBJ1-2, with 8 bases that match TRBD1. Trimming took 2 bases from V and 1 from J; bases not matched to a gene: 6. The CDR3 length is 16 residues. Germline V gene data show CDR1 as SGHTA and CDR2 as FQGNSA. The CDR3 spells CASSLRLDRGNYGYTF. The CDR3 DNA reads as TGTGCCAGCAGCTTAAGGCTTGACAGGGGTAACTATGGCTACACCTTC.

This clone appeared a few times. The gene calls are TRBV28 and TRBJ1-4; 7 bases fit TRBD1. From germline, CDR1 is MDHEN and CDR2 SYDVKM. The V segment lost 3 bases and the J segment 7 bases; nucleotides outside the gene matches: 5. The CDR3 spans 14 residues. The CDR3 DNA reads TGTGCCAGCAGTTTTGGCAGGGGGATTGAAAAACTGTTTTTT. As protein: CASSFGRGIEKLFF.

The CDR3: CASSARLAGIYEQYF. As DNA, the CDR3 is TGCGCCAGCAGCGCCCGACTAGCGGGAATCTACGAGCAGTACTTC. V usage is TRBV5-1 and J usage is TRBJ2-7; 11 positions agree with TRBD2. Per germline, CDR1 SGHRS and CDR2 YFSETQ. The CDR3 length is 15 residues. J lost 3 bases, V lost 4 bases, and 6 bases had no gene match. Full variable domain (outside the CDR3, taken from reference TRBV5-1 and TRBJ2-7): KAGVTQTPRYLIKTRGQQVTLSCSPISGHRSVSWYQQTPGQGLQFLFEYFSETQRNKGNFPGRFSGRQFSNSRSEMNVSTLELGDSALYLCASSARLAGIYEQYFGPGTRLTVT.

V is TRBV5-1 and J is TRBJ1-1, with D hard to call. The germline CDR1 and CDR2 sequences are SGHRS and YFSETQ. Trimming shortened V by 0 bases and J by 0 bases, and 6 bases separated the two germline ends. The CDR3 contains 14 residues. CDR3 bases: TGCGCCAGCAGCTTGGCCACAGTGAACACTGAAGCTTTCTTT. Residues: CASSLATVNTEAFF.